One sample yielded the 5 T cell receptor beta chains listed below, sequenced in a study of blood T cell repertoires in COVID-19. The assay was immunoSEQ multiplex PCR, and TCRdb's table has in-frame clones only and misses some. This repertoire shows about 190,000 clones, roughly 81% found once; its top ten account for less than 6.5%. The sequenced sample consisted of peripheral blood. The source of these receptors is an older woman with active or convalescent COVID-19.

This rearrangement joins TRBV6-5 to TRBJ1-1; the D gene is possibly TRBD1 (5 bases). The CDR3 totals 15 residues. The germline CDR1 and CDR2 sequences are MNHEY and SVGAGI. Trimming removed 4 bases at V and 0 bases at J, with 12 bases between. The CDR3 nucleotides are TGTGCCAGCAGTTCCGGCGGGGGTTTGAACACTGAAGCTTTCTTT. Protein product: CASSSGGGLNTEAFF.

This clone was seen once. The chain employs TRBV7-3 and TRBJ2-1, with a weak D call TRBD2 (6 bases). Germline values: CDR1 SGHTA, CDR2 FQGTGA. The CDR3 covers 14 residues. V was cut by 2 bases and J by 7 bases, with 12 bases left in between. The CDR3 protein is CASSLSLASNEQFF. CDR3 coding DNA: TGTGCCAGCAGCTTATCACTAGCTTCAAATGAGCAGTTCTTC. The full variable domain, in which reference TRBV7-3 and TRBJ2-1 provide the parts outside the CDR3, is GAGVSQTPSNKVTEKGKYVELRCDPISGHTALYWYRQSLGQGPEFLIYFQGTGAADDSGLPNDRFFAVRPEGSVSTLKIQRTERGDSAVYLCASSLSLASNEQFFGPGTRLTVL.

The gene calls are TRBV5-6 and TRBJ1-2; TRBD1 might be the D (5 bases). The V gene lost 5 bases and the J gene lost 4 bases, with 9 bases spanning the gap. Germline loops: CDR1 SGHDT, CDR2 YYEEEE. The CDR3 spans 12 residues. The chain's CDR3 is CASRSRVYGYTF. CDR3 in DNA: TGTGCCAGCAGAAGCAGGGTCTATGGCTACACCTTC.

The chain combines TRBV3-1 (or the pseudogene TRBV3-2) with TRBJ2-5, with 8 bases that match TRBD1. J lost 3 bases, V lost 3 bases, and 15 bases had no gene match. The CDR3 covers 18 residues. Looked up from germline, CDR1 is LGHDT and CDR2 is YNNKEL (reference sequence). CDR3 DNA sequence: TGTGCCAGCAGCCATTACTTGACAGGGGATCCCTATAAAGAGACCCAGTACTTC. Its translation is CASSHYLTGDPYKETQYF.

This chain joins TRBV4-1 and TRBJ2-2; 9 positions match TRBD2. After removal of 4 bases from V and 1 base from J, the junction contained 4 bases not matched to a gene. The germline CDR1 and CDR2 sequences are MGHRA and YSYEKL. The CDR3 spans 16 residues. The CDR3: CASSLILAGNTGELFF. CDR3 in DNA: TGCGCCAGCAGCCTTATACTAGCGGGGAACACCGGGGAGCTGTTTTTT.